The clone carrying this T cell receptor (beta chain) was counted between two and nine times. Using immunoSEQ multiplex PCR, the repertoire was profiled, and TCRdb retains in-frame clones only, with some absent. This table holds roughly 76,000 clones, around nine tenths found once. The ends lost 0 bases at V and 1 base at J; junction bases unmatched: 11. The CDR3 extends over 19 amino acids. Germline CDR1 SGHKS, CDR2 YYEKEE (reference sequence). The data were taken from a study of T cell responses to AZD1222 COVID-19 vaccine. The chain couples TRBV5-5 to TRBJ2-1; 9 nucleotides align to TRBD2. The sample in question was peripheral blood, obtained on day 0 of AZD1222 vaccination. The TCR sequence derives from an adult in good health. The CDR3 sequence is CASSLAFDSGGPSYNEQFF. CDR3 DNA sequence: TGTGCCAGCAGCTTGGCCTTCGATAGCGGGGGACCTTCCTACAATGAGCAGTTCTTC.